What follows are 3 T cell receptor beta chains derived from one specimen sequenced in a study of early T cells in non-severe SARS-CoV-2 infection. From the 5' RACE reads, TCRdb called clonotypes with MiXCR, one entry per CDR3 protein. The sample records 45,000 or so distinct CDR3 sequences, more than 6.5% being singletons. The specimen was whole blood. These receptors all come from an adult who was a healthcare worker with PCR-confirmed SARS-CoV-2 infection or an uninfected control (not recorded which).

The gene calls are TRBV6-1 and TRBJ1-5; tentatively, D is TRBD1 (5 bases). The V end lost 2 bases, the J end lost 9 bases, and 17 bases lay between the germline ends. The CDR3 length is 15 residues. The germline V gene has CDR1 MNHNS and CDR2 SASEGT. As DNA, the CDR3 is TGTGCCAGCAGTGAATACGTCGGGGCAGAGCGGCCCCAGCATTTT. As protein: CASSEYVGAERPQHF.

This clonotype was seen ten or more times. The rearrangement joins TRBV29-1 to TRBJ1-1; D gene ambiguous. The CDR3 totals 16 residues. The germline gives CDR1 SQVTM, CDR2 ANQGSEA. The V gene lost 1 base and the J gene lost 2 bases, with 17 bases spanning the gap. This chain's CDR3 is CSVEVVPSSYNTEAFF. Written as DNA, the CDR3 is TGCAGCGTTGAAGTGGTCCCCTCGAGCTATAACACTGAAGCTTTCTTT.

This clonotype was picked up many times. The chain joins TRBV7-3 to TRBJ2-3; 15 bases map to TRBD2. Germline V gene data show CDR1 as SGHTA and CDR2 as FQGTGA. J lost 2 bases, V lost 5 bases, and 5 bases had no gene match. The CDR3 is 17 amino acids. The CDR3 sequence is CASSEGLAGGFTDTQYF. DNA for the CDR3: TGTGCCAGCAGCGAGGGACTAGCGGGGGGCTTCACAGATACGCAGTATTTT. Filled out from reference TRBV7-3 and TRBJ2-3, the complete variable domain reads GAGVSQTPSNKVTEKGKYVELRCDPISGHTALYWYRQSLGQGPEFLIYFQGTGAADDSGLPNDRFFAVRPEGSVSTLKIQRTERGDSAVYLCASSEGLAGGFTDTQYFGPGTRLTVL.